This T cell receptor beta chain was recorded in a study of blood T cell repertoires in COVID-19. Measured with immunoSEQ multiplex PCR; TCRdb has only the in-frame clones, and not every one. The sample gives a few hundred thousand clones, around four fifths of which show up once; about 20% is in the top ten. The V gene's germline CDR1 is MGHRA and CDR2 YSYEKL. CDR3 length: 13 residues. V lost 4 bases and J lost 3, with 9 bases in between. This sequence joins TRBV4-1 and TRBJ2-5; D uncertain. This sequence was found in a man aged 25-45 years with active or convalescent COVID-19. Sequencing input: peripheral blood. In DNA form, the CDR3 reads TGCGCCAGCAGCCGGGCCCCGAAAGAGACCCAGTACTTC. Its protein is CASSRAPKETQYF.